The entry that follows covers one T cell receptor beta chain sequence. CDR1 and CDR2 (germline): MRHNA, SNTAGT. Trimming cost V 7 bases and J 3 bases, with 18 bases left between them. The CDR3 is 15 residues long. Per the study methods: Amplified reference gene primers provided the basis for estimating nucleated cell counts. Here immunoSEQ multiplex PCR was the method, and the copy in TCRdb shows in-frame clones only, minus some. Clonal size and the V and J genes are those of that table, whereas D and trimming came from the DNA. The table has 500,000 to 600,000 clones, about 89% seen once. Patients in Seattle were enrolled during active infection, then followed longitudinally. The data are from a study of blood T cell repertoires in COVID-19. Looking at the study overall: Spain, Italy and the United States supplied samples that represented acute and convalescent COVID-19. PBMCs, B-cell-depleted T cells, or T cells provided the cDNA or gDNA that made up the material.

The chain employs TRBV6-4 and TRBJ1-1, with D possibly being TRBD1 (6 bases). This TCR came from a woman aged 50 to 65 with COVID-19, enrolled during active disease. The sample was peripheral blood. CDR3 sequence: CASKAQGFAHTEAFF. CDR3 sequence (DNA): TGTGCCAGCAAGGCACAGGGCTTTGCTCACACTGAAGCTTTCTTT.